Presented here are 15 T cell receptor beta chains from one specimen sequenced in a study of shared clonotypes between healthy human individuals. The data were produced by immunoSEQ multiplex PCR, yet TCRdb's version contains in-frame clones alone and is incomplete. Found here are over 2,000,000 clones, approximately 92% of them singletons; the top ten hold less than 2%. The naive CD8 fraction comprised CD45RO-negative cells positively selected for CCR7 and excluded terminally differentiated effector memory CD45RA+ cells. Sequences were obtained from naive CD8+ T cells from PBMCs. Every receptor here comes from a man between 18 and 35 years old in good health. Some clones in this sample may be carry-over from other donors' samples.

The CDR3 DNA reads TGTGCCAGCAGCTTGGGCAGTCATGCTCAAGAGACCCAGTACTTC. It encodes CASSLGSHAQETQYF. The chain has TRBV7-2 and TRBJ2-5; D gene unclear. The CDR3 covers 15 residues. The V and J ends lost 3 bases and 2 bases respectively, with 13 bases between them. CDR1 SGHTA and CDR2 FQGNSA come from the germline V gene.

This rearrangement joins TRBV29-1 to TRBJ2-5; 10 nucleotides align to TRBD1. Germline CDR1 SQVTM, CDR2 ANQGSEA. Trimming removed 7 bases from V and 3 bases from J; junction bases left unmatched: 2. This CDR3 is 12 amino acids long. In DNA, the CDR3 is TGCAGCGCCGGGACAGGGGAAGAGACCCAGTACTTC. It codes for CSAGTGEETQYF.

The rearrangement joins TRBV2 to TRBJ2-1; D is perhaps TRBD1 or TRBD2 (6 bases each). CDR1 and CDR2 (germline): SNHLY, FYNNEI. The CDR3 loop spans 13 amino acids. V dropped 7 bases and J dropped 6 bases, with 13 bases sitting between them. This CDR3 is CASTKGGSNEQFF. For the CDR3, the DNA is TGTGCCAGCACTAAGGGGGGAAGCAATGAGCAGTTCTTC.

The CDR3 reads CASSSPGTSGPPRQETQYF. DNA for the CDR3: TGTGCCAGCAGCTCTCCCGGGACTAGCGGCCCCCCGAGGCAAGAGACCCAGTACTTC. The chain has TRBV7-3 and TRBJ2-5; the match to TRBD2 covers 11 bases. J lost 2 bases, V lost 4 bases, and 15 bases had no gene match. The CDR3 consists of 19 residues. The germline CDR1 and CDR2 sequences are SGHTA and FQGTGA.

This sequence joins TRBV25-1 and TRBJ1-1; the match to TRBD1 covers 7 bases. The CDR3 has 15 amino acids. V lost 6 bases and J lost 4; bases outside the gene matches: 11. Germline values: CDR1 MGHDK, CDR2 SYGVNS. The CDR3 loop reads CASRPLGPGGTEAFF. CDR3 in DNA: TGTGCCAGCAGACCTTTAGGCCCAGGGGGCACTGAAGCTTTCTTT.

This clone has a single count. Other DNA sequences from this sample encode an identical CDR3 as well. V and J are TRBV7-9 and TRBJ2-1; no firm D call. Germline V gives CDR1 SEHNR, CDR2 FQNEAQ (reference sequence). Between the trimmed V and J ends, which lost 4 bases and 5 bases, there was a span of 6 bases. CDR3 length: 12 residues. The CDR3 region has the DNA TGTGCCAGCAGCTACGGAAACAATGAGCAGTTCTTC. This codes for CASSYGNNEQFF. Complete variable domain (other parts from reference TRBV7-9 and TRBJ2-1): DTGVSQNPRHKITKRGQNVTFRCDPISEHNRLYWYRQTLGQGPEFLTYFQNEAQLEKSRLLSDRFSAERPKGSFSTLEIQRTEQGDSAMYLCASSYGNNEQFFGPGTRLTVL.

V usage is TRBV9 and J usage is TRBJ2-3; TRBD2 aligns across 8 bases. V lost 3 bases to trimming and J lost 2 bases; unmatched junction nucleotides: 11. Germline V gives CDR1 SGDLS, CDR2 YYNGEE. The CDR3 sequence is 17 residues long. The CDR3 sequence is CASSGGELAGPTDTQYF. The CDR3 DNA reads TGTGCCAGCAGCGGGGGGGAGCTAGCGGGCCCCACAGATACGCAGTATTTT.

The chain recombines TRBV27 with TRBJ2-3; D not certain. Germline V gene lookup returns CDR1 MNHEY and CDR2 SMNVEV (reference sequence). This CDR3 is built from 13 residues. The ends were cut back, 5 bases at V and 6 bases at J, with 12 bases in the middle. This chain's CDR3 is CASSQPPWDTQYF. DNA for the CDR3: TGTGCCAGCAGTCAACCCCCGTGGGATACGCAGTATTTT.

The chain employs TRBV6-1 and TRBJ2-1; 7 bases are a match to TRBD1. With 5 bases clipped from V and 8 bases from J, the junction kept 9 bases outside the gene matches. The CDR3 consists of 14 residues. Germline V CDR1 and CDR2: MNHNS, SASEGT. The CDR3, as DNA: TGTGCCAGCAGTTCACTCGACAGGGTATATGAGCAGTTCTTC. It is translated as CASSSLDRVYEQFF.

This chain connects TRBV27 to TRBJ2-5, with D perhaps TRBD2 (5 bases). Deletions cut 4 bases from V and 4 bases from J, with 19 bases between. The CDR3 sequence is 16 residues long. Germline lookup yields CDR1 MNHEY and CDR2 SMNVEV (reference sequence). The CDR3, as DNA: TGTGCCAGCAGTTCTAGCCATCCCGTTGATTTAGAGACCCAGTACTTC. It is translated as CASSSSHPVDLETQYF.

The chain couples TRBV7-9 to TRBJ1-2; D possibly corresponds to TRBD1 (6 bases). This CDR3 spans 14 amino acids. Per germline, CDR1 SEHNR and CDR2 FQNEAQ (reference sequence). V was pared by 5 bases and J by 1 base, with 11 bases between. The CDR3 DNA follows: TGTGCCAGCAGCCCAACGGACAGTAACTATGGCTACACCTTC. Translating it yields CASSPTDSNYGYTF.

The chain couples TRBV27 to TRBJ1-6, with TRBD1 matching over 9 bases. This CDR3 is built from 14 residues. The ends lost 8 bases at V and 10 bases at J; junction bases unmatched: 9. Germline values: CDR1 MNHEY, CDR2 SMNVEV (reference sequence). CDR3 DNA sequence: TGTGCCAGCGTAGGGACAGGGAGTCAATCACCCCTCCACTTT. It encodes CASVGTGSQSPLHF.

Concerning this clone: Other DNA sequences in this specimen translate into the identical CDR3. This chain uses TRBV6-5 with TRBJ2-2; D is uncertain. Germline lookup yields CDR1 MNHEY and CDR2 SVGAGI. The V end lost 3 bases, the J end lost 7 bases, and 3 bases lay between the germline ends. This CDR3 has 11 amino acids. The CDR3 coding sequence is TGTGCCAGCAGTTATGGCGGGGAGCTGTTTTTT. Translating gives CASSYGGELFF.

The rearrangement links TRBV14 to TRBJ2-1; D might be TRBD2 (7 bases). The CDR3 covers 16 residues. V was pared by 5 bases and J by 9 bases, with 23 bases between. CDR1 and CDR2 from the germline V gene are SGHDN and FVKESK. This CDR3 reads CASSKRGAGELREQFF. The CDR3 DNA reads as TGTGCCAGCAGCAAGAGGGGGGCGGGAGAGCTTCGTGAGCAGTTCTTC.

The CDR3 region has the DNA TGTGCCAGCAGCTCGGGACTAGCGGGTGGAGAGACCCAGTACTTC. This gives the protein CASSSGLAGGETQYF. This chain links TRBV7-2 with TRBJ2-5; 12 bases fit TRBD2. The CDR3 is 15 amino acids. V dropped 4 bases and J dropped 4; count of bases not matched to a gene: 4. CDR1 is SGHTA, CDR2 FQGNSA, per germline. The entire variable domain, with the rest obtained from reference TRBV7-2 and TRBJ2-5, is as follows: GAGVSQSPSNKVTEKGKDVELRCDPISGHTALYWYRQSLGQGLEFLIYFQGNSAPDKSGLPSDRFSAERTGGSVSTLTIQRTQQEDSAVYLCASSSGLAGGETQYFGPGTRLLVL.